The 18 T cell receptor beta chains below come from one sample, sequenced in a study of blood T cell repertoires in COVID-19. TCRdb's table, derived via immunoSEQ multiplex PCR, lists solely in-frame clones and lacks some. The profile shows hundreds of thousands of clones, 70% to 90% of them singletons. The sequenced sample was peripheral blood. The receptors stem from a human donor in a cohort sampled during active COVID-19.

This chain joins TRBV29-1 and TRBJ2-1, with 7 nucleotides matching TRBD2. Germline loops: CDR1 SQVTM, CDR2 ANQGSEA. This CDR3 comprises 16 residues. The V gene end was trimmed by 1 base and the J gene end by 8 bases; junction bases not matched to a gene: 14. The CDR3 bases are TGCAGCGTTGAAGGGAGACTAGCTACTCCGGCGGATGAGCAGTTCTTC. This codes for CSVEGRLATPADEQFF.

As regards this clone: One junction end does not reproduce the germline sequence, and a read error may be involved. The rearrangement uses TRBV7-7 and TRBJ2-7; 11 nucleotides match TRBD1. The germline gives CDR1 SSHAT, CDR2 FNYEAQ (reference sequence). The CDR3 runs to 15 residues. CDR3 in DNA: TGTGCTAGCAGCTTTGGGACAGGGGGTCTCTACGAGCAGTACTTC. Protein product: CASSFGTGGLYEQYF.

As DNA, the CDR3 is TGTGCCAGCAGCCAAAGCTTAGACAATGAGCAGTTCTTC. Protein product: CASSQSLDNEQFF. The chain links TRBV7-9 to TRBJ2-1; D unresolved. Germline V CDR1 and CDR2: SEHNR, FQNEAQ (reference sequence). The CDR3 has 13 residues. V was clipped by 5 bases and J by 5 bases, with 10 bases between them.

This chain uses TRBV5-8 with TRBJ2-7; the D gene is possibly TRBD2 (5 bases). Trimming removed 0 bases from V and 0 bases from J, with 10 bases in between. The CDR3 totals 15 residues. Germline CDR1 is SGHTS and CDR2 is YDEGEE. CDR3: CASSLAGIRSYEQYF. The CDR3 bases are TGTGCCAGCAGCTTGGCGGGGATCCGCTCCTACGAGCAGTACTTC.

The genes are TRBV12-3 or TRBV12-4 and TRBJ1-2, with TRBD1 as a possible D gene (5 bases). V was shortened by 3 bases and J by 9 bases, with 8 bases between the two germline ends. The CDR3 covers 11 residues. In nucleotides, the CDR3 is TGTGCCAGCAGTTTCGGGGGTAGCTACACCTTC. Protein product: CASSFGGSYTF.

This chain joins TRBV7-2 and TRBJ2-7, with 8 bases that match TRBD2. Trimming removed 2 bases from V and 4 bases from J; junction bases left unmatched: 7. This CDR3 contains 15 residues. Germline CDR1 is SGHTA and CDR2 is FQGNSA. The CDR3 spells CASSLLSGSEYEQYF. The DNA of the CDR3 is TGTGCCAGCAGCTTACTAAGCGGGAGTGAGTACGAGCAGTACTTC.

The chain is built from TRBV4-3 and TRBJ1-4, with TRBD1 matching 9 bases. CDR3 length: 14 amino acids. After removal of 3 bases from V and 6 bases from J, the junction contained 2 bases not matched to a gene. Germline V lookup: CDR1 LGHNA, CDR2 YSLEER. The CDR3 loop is CASSQRTGDEKLFF. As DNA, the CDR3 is TGCGCCAGCAGCCAGAGGACAGGGGATGAAAAACTGTTTTTT.

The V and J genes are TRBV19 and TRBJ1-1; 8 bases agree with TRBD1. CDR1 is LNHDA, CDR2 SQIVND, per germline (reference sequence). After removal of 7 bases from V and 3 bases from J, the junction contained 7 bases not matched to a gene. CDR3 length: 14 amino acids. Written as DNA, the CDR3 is TGTGCCAGTATACAGGACAGGGTGGACACTGAAGCTTTCTTT. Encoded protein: CASIQDRVDTEAFF.

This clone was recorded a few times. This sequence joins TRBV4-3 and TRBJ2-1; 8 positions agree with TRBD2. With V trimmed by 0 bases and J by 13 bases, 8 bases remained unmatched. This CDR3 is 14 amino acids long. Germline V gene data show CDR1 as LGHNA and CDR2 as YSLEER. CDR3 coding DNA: TGCGCCAGCAGCCAAGAACCTACGGGACTAGTTCAGTTCTTC. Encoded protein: CASSQEPTGLVQFF.

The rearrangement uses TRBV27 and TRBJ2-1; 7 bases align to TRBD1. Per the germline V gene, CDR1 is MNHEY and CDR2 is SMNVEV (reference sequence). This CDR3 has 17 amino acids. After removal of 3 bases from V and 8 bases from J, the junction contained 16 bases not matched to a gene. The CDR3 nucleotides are TGTGCCAGCAGTTTGTCTTGGGGAGACAGGGAATCCGATGAGCAGTTCTTC. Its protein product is CASSLSWGDRESDEQFF.

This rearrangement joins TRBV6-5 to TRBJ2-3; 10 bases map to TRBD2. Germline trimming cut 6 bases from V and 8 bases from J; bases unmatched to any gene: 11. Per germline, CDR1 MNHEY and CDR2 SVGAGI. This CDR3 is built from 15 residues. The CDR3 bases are TGTGCCAGCAGAACCCTAGCGGGAGATGTTGGTACGCAGTATTTT. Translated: CASRTLAGDVGTQYF.

Here the CDR3 reads CASSSRTVRSSGNTIYF. DNA for the CDR3: TGTGCCAGCAGCTCAAGGACAGTAAGGTCATCTGGAAACACCATATATTTT. V and J are TRBV7-2 and TRBJ1-3; weak D call: TRBD1 (6 bases). Per germline, CDR1 SGHTA and CDR2 FQGNSA. The CDR3 has 17 amino acids. The V gene lost 4 bases and the J gene lost 1 base, with 17 bases spanning the gap.

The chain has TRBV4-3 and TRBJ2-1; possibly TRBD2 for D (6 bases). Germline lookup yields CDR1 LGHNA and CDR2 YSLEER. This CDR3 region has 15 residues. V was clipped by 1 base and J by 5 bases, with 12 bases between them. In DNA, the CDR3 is TGCGCCAGCAGCCAAGTGGCCGGGAGTCACAATGAGCAGTTCTTC. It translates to CASSQVAGSHNEQFF.

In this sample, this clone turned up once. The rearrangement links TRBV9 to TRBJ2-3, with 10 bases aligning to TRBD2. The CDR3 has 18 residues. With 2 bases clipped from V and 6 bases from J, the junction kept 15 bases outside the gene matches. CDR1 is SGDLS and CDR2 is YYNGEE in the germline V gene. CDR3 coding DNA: TGTGCCAGCAGCGTCCAAAATTTAGCGGGGGGCCGGTCTGATACGCAGTATTTT. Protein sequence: CASSVQNLAGGRSDTQYF.

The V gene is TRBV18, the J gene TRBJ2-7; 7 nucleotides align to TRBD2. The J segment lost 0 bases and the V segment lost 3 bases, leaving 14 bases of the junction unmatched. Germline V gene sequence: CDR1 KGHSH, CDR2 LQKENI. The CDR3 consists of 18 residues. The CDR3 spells CASSPNPGGLTSSYEQYF. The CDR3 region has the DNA TGTGCCAGCTCACCGAACCCGGGAGGCCTCACAAGCTCCTACGAGCAGTACTTC.

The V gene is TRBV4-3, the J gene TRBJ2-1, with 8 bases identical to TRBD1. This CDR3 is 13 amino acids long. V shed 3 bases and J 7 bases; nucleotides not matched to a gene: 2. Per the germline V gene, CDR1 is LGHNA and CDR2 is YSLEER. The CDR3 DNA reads TGCGCCAGCAGCCACAGACAGGGGAATGAGCAGTTCTTC. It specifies CASSHRQGNEQFF.

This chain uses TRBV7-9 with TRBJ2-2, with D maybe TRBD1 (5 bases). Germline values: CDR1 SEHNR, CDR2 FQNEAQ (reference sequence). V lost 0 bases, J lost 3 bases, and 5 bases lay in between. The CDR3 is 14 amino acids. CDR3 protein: CASSLAGDTGELFF. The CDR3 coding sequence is TGTGCCAGCAGCTTAGCAGGGGACACCGGGGAGCTGTTTTTT. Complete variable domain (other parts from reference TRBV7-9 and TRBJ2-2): DTGVSQNPRHKITKRGQNVTFRCDPISEHNRLYWYRQTLGQGPEFLTYFQNEAQLEKSRLLSDRFSAERPKGSFSTLEIQRTEQGDSAMYLCASSLAGDTGELFFGEGSRLTVL.

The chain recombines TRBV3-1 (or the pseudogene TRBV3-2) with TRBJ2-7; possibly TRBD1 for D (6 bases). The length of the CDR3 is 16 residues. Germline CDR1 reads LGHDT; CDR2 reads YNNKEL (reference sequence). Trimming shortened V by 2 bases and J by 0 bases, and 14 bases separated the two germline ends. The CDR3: CASSQRRQEPSYEQYF. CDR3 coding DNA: TGTGCCAGCAGCCAACGCAGACAGGAACCCTCCTACGAGCAGTACTTC.